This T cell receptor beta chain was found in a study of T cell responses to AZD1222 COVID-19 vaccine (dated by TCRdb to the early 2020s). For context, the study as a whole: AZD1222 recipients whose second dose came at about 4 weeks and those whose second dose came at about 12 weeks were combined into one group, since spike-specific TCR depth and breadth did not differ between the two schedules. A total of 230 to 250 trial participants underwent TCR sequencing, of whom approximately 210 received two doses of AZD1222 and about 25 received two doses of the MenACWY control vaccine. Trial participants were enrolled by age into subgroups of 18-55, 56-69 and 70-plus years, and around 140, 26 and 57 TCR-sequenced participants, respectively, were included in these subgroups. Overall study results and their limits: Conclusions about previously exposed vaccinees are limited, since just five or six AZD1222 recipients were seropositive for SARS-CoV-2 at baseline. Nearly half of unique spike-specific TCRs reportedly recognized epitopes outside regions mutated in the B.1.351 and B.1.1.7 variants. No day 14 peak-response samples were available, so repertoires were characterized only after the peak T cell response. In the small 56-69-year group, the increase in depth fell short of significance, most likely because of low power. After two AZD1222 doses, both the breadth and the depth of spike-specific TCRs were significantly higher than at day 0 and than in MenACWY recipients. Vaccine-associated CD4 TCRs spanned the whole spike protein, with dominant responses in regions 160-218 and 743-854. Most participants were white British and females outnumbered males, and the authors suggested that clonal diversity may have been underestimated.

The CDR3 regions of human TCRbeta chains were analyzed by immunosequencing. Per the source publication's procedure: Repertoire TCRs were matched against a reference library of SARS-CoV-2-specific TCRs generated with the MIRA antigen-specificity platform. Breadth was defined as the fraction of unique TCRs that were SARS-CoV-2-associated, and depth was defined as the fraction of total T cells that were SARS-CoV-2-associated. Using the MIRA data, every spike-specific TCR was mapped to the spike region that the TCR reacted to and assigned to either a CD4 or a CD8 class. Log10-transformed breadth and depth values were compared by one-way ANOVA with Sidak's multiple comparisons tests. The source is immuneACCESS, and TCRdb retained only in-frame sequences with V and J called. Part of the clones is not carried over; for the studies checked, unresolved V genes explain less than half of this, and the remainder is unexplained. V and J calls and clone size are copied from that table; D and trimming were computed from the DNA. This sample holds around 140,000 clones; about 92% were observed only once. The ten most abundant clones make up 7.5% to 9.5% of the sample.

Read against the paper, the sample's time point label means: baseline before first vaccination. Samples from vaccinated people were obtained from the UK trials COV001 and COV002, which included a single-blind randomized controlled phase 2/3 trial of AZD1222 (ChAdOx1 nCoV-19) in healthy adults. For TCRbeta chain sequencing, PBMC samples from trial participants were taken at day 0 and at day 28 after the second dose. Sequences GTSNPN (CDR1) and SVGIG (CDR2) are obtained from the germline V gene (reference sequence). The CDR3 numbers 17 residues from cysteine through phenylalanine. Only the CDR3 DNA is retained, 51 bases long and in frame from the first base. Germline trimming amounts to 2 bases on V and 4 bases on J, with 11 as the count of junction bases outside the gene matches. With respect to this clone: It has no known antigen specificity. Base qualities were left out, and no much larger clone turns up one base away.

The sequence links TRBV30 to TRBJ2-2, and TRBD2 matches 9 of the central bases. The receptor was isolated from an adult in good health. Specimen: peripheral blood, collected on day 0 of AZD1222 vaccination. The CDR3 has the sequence CAWSLQASGVSTGELFF. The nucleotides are TGTGCCTGGAGTCTCCAAGCTAGCGGGGTTTCCACCGGGGAGCTGTTTTTT.